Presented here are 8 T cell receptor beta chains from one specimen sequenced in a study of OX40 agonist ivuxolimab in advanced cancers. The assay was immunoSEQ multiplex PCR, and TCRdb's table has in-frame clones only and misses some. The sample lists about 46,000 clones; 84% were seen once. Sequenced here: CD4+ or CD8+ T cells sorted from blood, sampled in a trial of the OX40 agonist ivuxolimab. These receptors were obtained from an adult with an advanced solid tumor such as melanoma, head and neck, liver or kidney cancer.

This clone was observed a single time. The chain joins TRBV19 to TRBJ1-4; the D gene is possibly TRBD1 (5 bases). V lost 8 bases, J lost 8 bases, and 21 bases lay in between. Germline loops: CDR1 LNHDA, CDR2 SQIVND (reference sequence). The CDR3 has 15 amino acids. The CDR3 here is CASAGLDQPGEKLFF. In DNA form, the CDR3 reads TGTGCCAGTGCGGGGCTTGACCAGCCAGGAGAAAAACTGTTTTTT.

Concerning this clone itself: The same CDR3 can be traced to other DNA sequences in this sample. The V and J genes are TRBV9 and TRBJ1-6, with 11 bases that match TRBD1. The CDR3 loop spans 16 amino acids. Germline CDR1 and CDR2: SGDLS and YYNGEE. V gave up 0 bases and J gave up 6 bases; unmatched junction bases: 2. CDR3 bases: TGTGCCAGCAGCGTAGAGGGGACAGGGGGTAATTCACCCCTCCACTTT. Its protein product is CASSVEGTGGNSPLHF.

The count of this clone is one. As DNA, the CDR3 is TGTGCCAGCAGTGATACTCCTGCAACTAATGAAAAACTGTTTTTT. Amino acids: CASSDTPATNEKLFF. V and J are TRBV2 and TRBJ1-4; unclear D gene. The CDR3 contains 15 residues. V lost 3 bases and J lost 0, with 8 bases in between. The germline V gene encodes CDR1 SNHLY and CDR2 FYNNEI. The full variable domain, completed using reference TRBV2 and TRBJ1-4, is EPEVTQTPSHQVTQMGQEVILRCVPISNHLYFYWYRQILGQKVEFLVSFYNNEISEKSEIFDDQFSVERPDGSNFTLKIRSTKLEDSAMYFCASSDTPATNEKLFFGSGTQLSVL.

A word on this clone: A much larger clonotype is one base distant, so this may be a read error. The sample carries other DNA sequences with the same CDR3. Here the CDR3 reads CASSSVNTDTQYF. Here the CDR3 DNA reads TGTGCCAGCAGCTCCGTCAATACCGATACGCAATATTTT. The rearrangement joins TRBV7-9 to TRBJ2-3; D uncertain. Germline lookup yields CDR1 SEHNR and CDR2 FQNEAQ (reference sequence). The CDR3 spans 13 residues.

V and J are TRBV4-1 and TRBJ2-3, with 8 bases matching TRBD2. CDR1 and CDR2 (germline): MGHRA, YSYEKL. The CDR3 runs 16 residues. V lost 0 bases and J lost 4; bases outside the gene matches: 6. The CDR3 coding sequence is TGCGCCAGCAGCCAAGACCGCAGCGGGGGCTCAGATACGCAGTATTTT. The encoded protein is CASSQDRSGGSDTQYF.

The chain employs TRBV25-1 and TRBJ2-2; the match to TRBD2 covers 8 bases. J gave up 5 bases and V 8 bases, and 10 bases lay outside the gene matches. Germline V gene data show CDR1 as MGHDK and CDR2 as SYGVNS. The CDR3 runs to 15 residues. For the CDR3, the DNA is TGTGCCAGCCGCCCACCGCGGGGGGTAACCGGGGAGCTGTTTTTT. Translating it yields CASRPPRGVTGELFF.

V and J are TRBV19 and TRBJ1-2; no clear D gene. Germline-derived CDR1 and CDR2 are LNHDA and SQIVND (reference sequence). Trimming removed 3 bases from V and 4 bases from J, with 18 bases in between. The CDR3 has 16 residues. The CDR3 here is CASSISYSQRSYGYTF. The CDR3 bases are TGTGCCAGTAGTATCTCCTACTCCCAAAGGTCCTATGGCTACACCTTC.

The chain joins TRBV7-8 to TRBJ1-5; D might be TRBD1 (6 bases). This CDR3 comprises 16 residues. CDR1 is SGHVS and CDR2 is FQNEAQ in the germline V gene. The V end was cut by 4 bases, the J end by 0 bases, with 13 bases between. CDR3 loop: CASSWKRTVSNQPQHF. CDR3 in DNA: TGTGCCAGCAGCTGGAAGAGGACAGTTAGCAATCAGCCCCAGCATTTT.